Listed below are T cell receptor beta chains from one sample, sequenced in a study of tumor-infiltrating lymphocytes in localized non-small cell lung cancer. Some clones are missing from TCRdb's copy, which holds only in-frame ones; the method was immunoSEQ multiplex PCR. The table has about 12,000 clones, 80% seen once. Sample: lung tumor tissue. Source of these receptors: a human donor with non-small cell lung cancer. Both conserved end residues are part of each CDR3. The order of the fields is D gene, clone size, V gene, J gene, CDR3 DNA, CDR3 protein. The D gene is left open where the match is weak. Clone size is given for some rows only: seen once, a few or many times, or a class if the clone is expanded.

D: -
size: -
V: TRBV2
J: TRBJ1-5
DNA: TGTGCCAGCAGTGAAGAAACCCATCAGCCCCAGCATTTT
CDR3: CASSEETHQPQHF

D: -
size: -
V: TRBV5-5
J: TRBJ2-5
DNA: TGTGCCAGCAGCTTCGAACGGGGGCCCCAAGAGACCCAGTACTTC
CDR3: CASSFERGPQETQYF

D: -
size: -
V: TRBV10-3
J: TRBJ2-7
DNA: TGTGCCATCAAGGCGGAGGGCTACTCCGAGCAGTACTTC
CDR3: CAIKAEGYSEQYF

D: -
size: -
V: TRBV18
J: TRBJ1-6
DNA: TGTGCCAGCTCCCGGGAGACAAATGATTCACCCCTCCACTTT
CDR3: CASSRETNDSPLHF

D: -
size: -
V: TRBV10-3
J: TRBJ1-1
DNA: TGTGCCATCAGTTCCCCAGGGTTGATGGGCACTGAAGCTTTCTTT
CDR3: CAISSPGLMGTEAFF

D: TRBD1
size: once
V: TRBV19
J: TRBJ1-4
DNA: TGTGCCGCCGGGACAGGGTGGGAAAAACTGTTTTTT
CDR3: CAAGTGWEKLFF

D: TRBD1
size: large
V: TRBV10-3
J: TRBJ1-1
DNA: TGTGCCATCAGCCGGACAGGGGTAGGGAACACTGAAGCTTTCTTT
CDR3: CAISRTGVGNTEAFF

D: TRBD2
size: -
V: TRBV5-6
J: TRBJ2-1
DNA: TGTGCCAGCAGCTTGGCCGGGAGGACCTACAATGAGCAGTTCTTC
CDR3: CASSLAGRTYNEQFF

D: -
size: -
V: TRBV6-6
J: TRBJ1-2
DNA: TGTGCCAGCAGTTACCAGGAGGGCTACACCTTC
CDR3: CASSYQEGYTF

D: -
size: -
V: TRBV5-4
J: TRBJ2-2
DNA: TGTGCCAGCAGCATCGATGCTCAGGGGACCGGGGAGCTGTTTTTT
CDR3: CASSIDAQGTGELFF

D: -
size: -
V: TRBV5-6
J: TRBJ2-5
DNA: TGTGCCAGCAGCTCTTGGGGGGAAGTCCAAGAGACCCAGTACTTC
CDR3: CASSSWGEVQETQYF

D: -
size: few
V: TRBV9
J: TRBJ1-4
DNA: TGTGCCAGCAGCGCGAAAGGGGGGACTAATGAAAAACTGTTTTTT
CDR3: CASSAKGGTNEKLFF

D: -
size: -
V: TRBV19
J: TRBJ2-1
DNA: TGTGCCAGTAGTATAAAGGCAGGCAATGAGCAGTTCTTC
CDR3: CASSIKAGNEQFF

D: -
size: -
V: TRBV18
J: TRBJ2-7
DNA: TGTGCCAGCTCACCACCGGCCCAGGAAAACGAGCAGTACTTC
CDR3: CASSPPAQENEQYF

D: -
size: -
V: TRBV5-5
J: TRBJ1-4
DNA: TGTGCCAGCAGCTTGGGCCACCGGGACCTAGCACAAAAACTGTTTTTT
CDR3: CASSLGHRDLAQKLFF

D: -
size: -
V: TRBV6-6
J: TRBJ1-2
DNA: TGTGCCAGCACCTCTTTGGGGGGGAGTGACTATGGCTACACCTTC
CDR3: CASTSLGGSDYGYTF

D: -
size: -
V: TRBV27
J: TRBJ2-7
DNA: TGTGCCAGCAGTCCCTGGGACTCAGCGGTGGACGAGCAGTACTTC
CDR3: CASSPWDSAVDEQYF

D: -
size: -
V: TRBV10-2
J: TRBJ2-2
DNA: TGCGCCAGCAGACGCAGTCAGGGAGTGAACACCGGGGAGCTGTTTTTT
CDR3: CASRRSQGVNTGELFF

D: -
size: -
V: TRBV11-2
J: TRBJ1-1
DNA: TGTGCCAGCAGCTTAGTAAGTTCCGGGAACACTGAAGCTTTCTTT
CDR3: CASSLVSSGNTEAFF

D: -
size: -
V: TRBV7-9
J: TRBJ1-1
DNA: TGTGCCAGCAGCCCTCAGCCGGCAGGCAACACTGAAGCTTTCTTT
CDR3: CASSPQPAGNTEAFF

D: TRBD2
size: -
V: TRBV7-6
J: TRBJ2-1
DNA: TGTGCCAGCAGCTTAGGGCGGGGGGATTTGATCTTC
CDR3: CASSLGRGDLIF

D: -
size: once
V: TRBV5-1
J: TRBJ1-6
DNA: TGCGCCAGCAGCTTGGTGGGGGGGACACTTGGTCCACCCCTCCACTTT
CDR3: CASSLVGGTLGPPLHF

D: -
size: -
V: TRBV2
J: TRBJ1-6
DNA: TGTGCCAGCAGTGAAGGGGGAGGCCTTGGGAATTCACCCCTCCACTTT
CDR3: CASSEGGGLGNSPLHF

D: -
size: few
V: TRBV7-8
J: TRBJ1-1
DNA: TGTGCCAGCAGCTTAGGACCGGAGATGAACACTGAAGCTTTCTTT
CDR3: CASSLGPEMNTEAFF

D: TRBD1
size: -
V: TRBV7-9
J: TRBJ1-5
DNA: TGTGCCAGCAGCTTGGGGACAGTGAGGGGGCAGCCCCAGCATTTT
CDR3: CASSLGTVRGQPQHF

D: -
size: -
V: TRBV5-1
J: TRBJ1-1
DNA: TGCGCCAGCAGCTTGGTTCCGGGGGCGGACACTGAAGCTTTCTTT
CDR3: CASSLVPGADTEAFF

D: -
size: -
V: TRBV18
J: TRBJ2-7
DNA: TGTGCCAGCTCACCTTACTCAGGGAGCGAGCAGTACTTC
CDR3: CASSPYSGSEQYF

D: -
size: -
V: TRBV29-1
J: TRBJ1-2
DNA: TGCAGCGTTGTGGGGGCAGGAGGCTACACCTTC
CDR3: CSVVGAGGYTF

D: -
size: -
V: TRBV6-1
J: TRBJ1-1
DNA: TGTGCCAGCAGACCCCGGGGGCAGCCGAACACTGAAGCTTTCTTT
CDR3: CASRPRGQPNTEAFF

D: TRBD1
size: -
V: TRBV30
J: TRBJ1-6
DNA: TGTGCCTGGAGTAAAGGGACAGATAATTCACCCCTCCACTTT
CDR3: CAWSKGTDNSPLHF

D: -
size: -
V: TRBV19
J: TRBJ1-2
DNA: TGTGCCAGTAGGAGGAGCTCAGGAGCCAGCGGGACATATGGCTACACCTTC
CDR3: CASRRSSGASGTYGYTF

D: -
size: -
V: TRBV9
J: TRBJ2-1
DNA: TGTGCCAGCGGAAGGGGGGCTAGCAGCAATGAGCAGTTCTTC
CDR3: CASGRGASSNEQFF

D: -
size: -
V: TRBV5-1
J: TRBJ2-7
DNA: TGCGCCAGCAGAGCACGGGGAGTCCACGAGCAGTACTTC
CDR3: CASRARGVHEQYF

D: TRBD1
size: -
V: TRBV6-5
J: TRBJ1-3
DNA: TGTGCCAGCAGGAGACAGGGGTATGCTGGAAACACCATATATTTT
CDR3: CASRRQGYAGNTIYF

D: -
size: once
V: TRBV27
J: TRBJ1-2
DNA: TGTGCCAGCAGTTTATCTTGGGGGGCGGATGGCTACACCTTC
CDR3: CASSLSWGADGYTF

D: -
size: -
V: TRBV30
J: TRBJ2-3
DNA: TGTGCCTGGAGTCGGGCGGGCGCCACGGTCACAGATACGCAGTATTTT
CDR3: CAWSRAGATVTDTQYF

D: -
size: -
V: TRBV6-6
J: TRBJ2-7
DNA: TGTGCCAGCATGGATAAGGCGGGGTATACCTACGAGCAGTACTTC
CDR3: CASMDKAGYTYEQYF

D: -
size: -
V: TRBV9
J: TRBJ1-1
DNA: TGTGCCAGCAGCCTTGATATGGGGGCCAACACTGAAGCTTTCTTT
CDR3: CASSLDMGANTEAFF

D: -
size: -
V: TRBV6-1
J: TRBJ2-7
DNA: TGTGCCAGCAGTGAACGGCCAACCGAGCAGTACTTC
CDR3: CASSERPTEQYF

D: -
size: -
V: TRBV6-5
J: TRBJ1-3
DNA: TGTGCCAGCAGTCAAACAGGGGGAAACACCATATATTTT
CDR3: CASSQTGGNTIYF

D: -
size: few
V: TRBV7-2
J: TRBJ1-2
DNA: TGTGCCAGCAGCTTAGAACCGGGGATCGGCTATGGCTACACCTTC
CDR3: CASSLEPGIGYGYTF

D: -
size: -
V: TRBV6-5
J: TRBJ1-4
DNA: TGTGCCAGCTCCACCGGGGGGCGGGCTGAAAAACTGTTTTTT
CDR3: CASSTGGRAEKLFF

D: -
size: -
V: TRBV9
J: TRBJ1-1
DNA: TGTGCCAGCAGCGCTGACCAGGGGGAAGCTTTCTTT
CDR3: CASSADQGEAFF

D: -
size: -
V: TRBV7-2
J: TRBJ2-5
DNA: TGTGCCAGCAGCCTCAAACGGAAGGAGACCCAGTACTTC
CDR3: CASSLKRKETQYF

D: -
size: few
V: TRBV5-5
J: TRBJ2-7
DNA: TGTGCCAGCAGCTTTGGGAGCTACGGAGAGCAGTACTTC
CDR3: CASSFGSYGEQYF

D: -
size: -
V: TRBV4-3
J: TRBJ2-3
DNA: TGCGCCAGCAGCCAATCCGAATCGGGGGACACCGGCACAGATACGCAGTATTTT
CDR3: CASSQSESGDTGTDTQYF

D: TRBD1
size: once
V: TRBV5-4
J: TRBJ2-7
DNA: TGTGCCAGCAGCTTGGACAGGGGGCATGAGCAGTACTTC
CDR3: CASSLDRGHEQYF

D: -
size: -
V: TRBV9
J: TRBJ1-3
DNA: TGTGCCAGCACGAGGGGTTCCTCTGGAAACACCATATATTTT
CDR3: CASTRGSSGNTIYF

D: -
size: -
V: TRBV25-1
J: TRBJ2-2
DNA: TGTGCCAGCAGTGAACTGGACACCGGGGAGCTGTTTTTT
CDR3: CASSELDTGELFF

D: -
size: -
V: TRBV29-1
J: TRBJ2-7
DNA: TGCAGCGTTGACAGGGGTGACGACGAGCAGTACTTC
CDR3: CSVDRGDDEQYF